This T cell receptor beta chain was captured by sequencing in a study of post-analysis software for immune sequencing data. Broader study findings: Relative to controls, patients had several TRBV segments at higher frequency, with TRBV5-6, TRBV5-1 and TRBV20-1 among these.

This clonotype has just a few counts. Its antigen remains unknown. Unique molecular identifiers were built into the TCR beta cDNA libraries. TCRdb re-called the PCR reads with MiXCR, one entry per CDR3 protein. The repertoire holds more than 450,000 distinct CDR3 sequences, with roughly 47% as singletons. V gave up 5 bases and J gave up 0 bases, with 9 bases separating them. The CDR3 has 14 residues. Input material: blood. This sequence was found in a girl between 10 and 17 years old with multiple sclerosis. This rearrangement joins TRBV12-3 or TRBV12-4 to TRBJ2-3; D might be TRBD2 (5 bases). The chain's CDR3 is CASSDYPSTDTQYF. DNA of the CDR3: TGTGCCAGCAGTGACTACCCAAGCACAGATACGCAGTATTTT.